The T cell receptor beta chain described here comes from a study of blood T cell repertoires in COVID-19 (dated by TCRdb to 2020 to 2022). Study-level background: Samples from collaborators originated in the United States, Italy and Spain and spanned both the acute and convalescent phases of COVID-19. Where HLA class I and class II types were available, the types were taken from metadata supplied by the sample provider, not from assay-based typing. Nearly every sample came with metadata listing a de-identified subject ID, COVID-19 status, age in years and sex. The samples were drawn from the first 160 participants of the ongoing ImmuneRACE study and from roughly 1,300 subjects provided by 6 global collaborators. The dataset comprised deeply sampled blood TCRbeta repertoires from subjects exposed to, actively infected with, or recovered from COVID-19. A freely available public database, intended as a resource for researchers studying the immune response to SARS-CoV-2, is where the repertoires were released. The prospective study material was composed of cDNA or gDNA derived from T cells, B-cell-depleted T cells, or PBMCs. Results and caveats for the whole study, not just this receptor: Clinical and demographic metadata were provided uncurated, with the amount varying by source and participant.

On this clone: It lacks a known antigen. Qualities for individual bases were not recorded, and no much larger clone is one base off.

Taken from cysteine to phenylalanine, the CDR3 has 12 residues. Only CDR3 DNA is held: 36 bases, read in frame from base 1. V is clipped by 4 bases and J by 9 bases, and the sequence between their germline boundaries is 12 bases long. In the germline V gene, CDR1 corresponds to MRHNA and CDR2 to SNTAGT. TCRbeta CDR3 regions were amplified from genomic DNA by means of the immunoSEQ Assay, a bias-controlled multiplex PCR. The paper's data handling went like this. Within the assay, amplification of reference gene primers was used to estimate how many nucleated cells each sample contained. Sequence reads were collapsed and filtered to measure the absolute abundance of every unique TCRbeta CDR3 rearrangement. For each sample, productive Simpson clonality was calculated as the square root of Simpson's diversity index over productive rearrangements. TCRdb retrieved this table from immuneACCESS and kept in-frame rearrangements only. Not all clones are present; in checked studies, unresolved V genes account for under half, and no reason is known for the remainder. V, J and clone size reflect that table, while D and trimming were determined from the DNA. The sample table shows 65,000 to 95,000 clones, and around four fifths are seen once. The leading ten clones occupy more than 35% of the sample.

In Seattle, one collaborating source enrolled patients while the infection was active and tracked those patients longitudinally over the course of disease. Each collaborating institution followed its own protocols to collect whole blood in K2EDTA tubes. For TCRbeta analysis, collaborators shipped samples as frozen whole blood, isolated PBMCs, or DNA extracted from either of those sample types. The sequenced sample was peripheral blood. The rearrangement combines TRBV6-4 with TRBJ1-2, with TRBD1 as a weak D call on 6 bases. This receptor was taken from a man aged 55-75 years with COVID-19, enrolled during active disease. The nucleotide sequence is TGTGCCAGCAGTGCTTTTCAGGGGAGCTACACCTTC. This is translated as CASSAFQGSYTF.